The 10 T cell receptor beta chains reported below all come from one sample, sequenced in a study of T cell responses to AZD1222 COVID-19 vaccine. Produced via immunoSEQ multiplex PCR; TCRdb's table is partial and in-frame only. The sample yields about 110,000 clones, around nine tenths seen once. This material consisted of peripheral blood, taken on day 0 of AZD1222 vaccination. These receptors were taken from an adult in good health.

The CDR3 bases are TGTGCCATCAGTAATGGGAATAGTGGGGGTTGGGAGACCCAGTACTTC. This gives the protein CAISNGNSGGWETQYF. The rearrangement links TRBV10-3 to TRBJ2-5; D may correspond to TRBD1 or TRBD2 (5 bases each). The CDR3 loop spans 16 amino acids. Deletions cut 5 bases from V and 5 bases from J, with 21 bases between. Germline V gene lookup returns CDR1 ENHRY and CDR2 SYGVKD.

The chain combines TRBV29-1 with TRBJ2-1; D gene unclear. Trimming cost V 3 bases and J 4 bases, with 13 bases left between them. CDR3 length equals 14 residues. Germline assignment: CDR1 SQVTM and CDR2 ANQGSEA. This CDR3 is CSVDSRGPYNEQFF. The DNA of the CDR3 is TGCAGCGTTGACAGTAGAGGACCTTACAATGAGCAGTTCTTC.

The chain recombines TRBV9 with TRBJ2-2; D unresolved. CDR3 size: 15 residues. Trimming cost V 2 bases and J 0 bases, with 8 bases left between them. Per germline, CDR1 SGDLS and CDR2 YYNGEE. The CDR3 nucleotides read TGTGCCAGCAGCGTGTCGGATGCGAACACCGGGGAGCTGTTTTTT. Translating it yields CASSVSDANTGELFF.

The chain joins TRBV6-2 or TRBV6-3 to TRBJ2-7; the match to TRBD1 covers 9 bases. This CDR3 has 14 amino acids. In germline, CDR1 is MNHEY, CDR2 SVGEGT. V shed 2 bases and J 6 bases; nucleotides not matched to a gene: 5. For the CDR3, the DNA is TGTGCCAGCAGTTACAAGGGACAGGGTCGCGAGCAGTACTTC. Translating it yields CASSYKGQGREQYF.

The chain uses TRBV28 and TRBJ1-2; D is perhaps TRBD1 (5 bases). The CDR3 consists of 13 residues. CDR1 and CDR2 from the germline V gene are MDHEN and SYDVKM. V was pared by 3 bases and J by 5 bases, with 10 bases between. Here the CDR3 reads CASSFQKGYGYTF. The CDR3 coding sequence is TGTGCCAGCAGTTTTCAGAAGGGGTATGGCTACACCTTC.

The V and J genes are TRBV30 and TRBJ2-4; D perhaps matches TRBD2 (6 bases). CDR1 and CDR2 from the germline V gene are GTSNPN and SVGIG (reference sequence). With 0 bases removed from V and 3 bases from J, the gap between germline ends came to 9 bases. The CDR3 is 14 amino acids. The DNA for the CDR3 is TGTGCCTGGAGTGTTGTGGGGGGCAAAAACATTCAGTACTTC. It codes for CAWSVVGGKNIQYF.

CDR3 loop: CASSYTPDREAFF. DNA of the CDR3: TGTGCCAGCAGTTACACCCCGGACAGAGAAGCTTTCTTT. V and J are TRBV6-5 and TRBJ1-1, with D possibly TRBD1 on 6 matching bases. CDR1 MNHEY and CDR2 SVGAGI come from the germline V gene. V lost 2 bases, J lost 8 bases, and 12 bases lay in between. The CDR3 is 13 residues long.

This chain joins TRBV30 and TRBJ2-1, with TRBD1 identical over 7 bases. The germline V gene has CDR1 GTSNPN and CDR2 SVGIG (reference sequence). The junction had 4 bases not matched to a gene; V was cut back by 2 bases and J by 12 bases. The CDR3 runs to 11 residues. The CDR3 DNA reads TGTGCCTGGAGTACAGGGGTTCGGCAGTTCTTC. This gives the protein CAWSTGVRQFF.

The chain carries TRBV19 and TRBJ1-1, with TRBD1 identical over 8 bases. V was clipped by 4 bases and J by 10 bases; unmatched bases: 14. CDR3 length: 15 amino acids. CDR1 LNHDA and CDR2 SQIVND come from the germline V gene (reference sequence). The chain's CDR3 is CASSKRSGQGFGAFF. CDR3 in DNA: TGTGCCAGTAGTAAACGTTCCGGACAGGGCTTCGGAGCTTTCTTT. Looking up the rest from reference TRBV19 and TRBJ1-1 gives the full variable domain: DGGITQSPKYLFRKEGQNVTLSCEQNLNHDAMYWYRQDPGQGLRLIYYSQIVNDFQKGDIAEGYSVSREKKESFPLTVTSAQKNPTAFYLCASSKRSGQGFGAFFGQGTRLTVV.

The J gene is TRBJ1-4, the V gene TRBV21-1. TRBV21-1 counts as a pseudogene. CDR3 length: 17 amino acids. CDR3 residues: CASSTSAKGTTNEKLFF. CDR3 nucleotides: TGTGCCAGCAGCACATCGGCCAAAGGGACAACTAATGAAAAACTGTTTTTT.